This paragraph reports one T cell receptor beta chain. Its antigen remains unknown. Vbeta (60) and Jbeta (13) primers were used in the PCR. Under the authors' procedure: Later, 75 million to 100 million unique TCR beta chains were counted in an analysis, and some 9.9 million of them were shared. Here immunoSEQ multiplex PCR was the method, and the copy in TCRdb shows in-frame clones only, minus some. That table gives V, J and clone size, and the DNA gave D and trimming. The table includes more than 90,000 clones, nearly 75% detected once. The data stem from a study of cytomegalovirus exposure and HLA in healthy donors. The germline CDR1 and CDR2 sequences are SGHNT and YYREEE (reference sequence). Trimming cost V 1 base and J 6 bases, with 10 bases left between them. This CDR3 region has 14 residues. Study results and limitations: A later analysis linked a missense DCLRE1C variant to TCR beta V- and J-gene trimming. In an earlier analysis, in roughly 580 donors, most V segments appeared productive either ~87% or ~30% of the time.

The chain joins TRBV5-4 to TRBJ2-2; D perhaps matches TRBD2 (5 bases). The sequenced material came from PBMCs. The TCR originated in a man aged 30 to 39 in good health and CMV-seropositive. The CDR3 DNA reads as TGTGCCAGCAGCTTGCGGGGTACGTCCGGGGAGCTGTTTTTT. Protein product: CASSLRGTSGELFF.